The source of this T cell receptor (beta chain) is a study of blood T cell repertoires in COVID-19. Study summary: Acute and convalescent COVID-19 samples came from the United States, Italy and Spain. In each case, the material was cDNA or gDNA derived from T cells, B-cell-depleted T cells, or PBMCs.

This CDR3 has 13 residues. Trimming removed 1 base from V and 3 bases from J, with 8 bases in between. CDR1 and CDR2 (germline): SGHNT, YYREEE (reference sequence). Per the authors' pipeline: It was from reference gene primer amplification that nucleated cell counts were estimated. The method was immunoSEQ multiplex PCR; TCRdb's version includes in-frame clones alone and lacks a portion of them. That table furnishes V, J and clone size, whereas the DNA furnished D and trimming. The data contain approximately 140,000 clones, more than 70% of them seen just once; the ten biggest clones take up 2.3%. J is TRBJ2-7 and V is TRBV5-4, with D possibly matching TRBD1 (6 bases). Sequences were obtained from peripheral blood. The source of this sequence is a human donor in a cohort sampled during active COVID-19. The CDR3 spells CASSLQGHYEQYF. In nucleotides, the CDR3 is TGTGCCAGCAGCTTGCAGGGGCACTACGAGCAGTACTTC.